Below, one T cell receptor beta chain is given with its context. Its antigen is unknown. The data belong to a study of cytomegalovirus exposure and HLA in healthy donors. Study results and caveats: Indistinguishable V segments such as TRBV6-2 and TRBV6-3 were excluded. Analyses of presence and absence presupposed an approximately uniform sequencing depth across donors. There were several of the most significant clusters that appeared linked to common viral pathogens in a later analysis.

Use of 60 Vbeta and 13 Jbeta primers characterized the PCR. The table came from immunoSEQ multiplex PCR; TCRdb's copy has only in-frame clones and leaves some out. The repertoire consists of some 150,000 clones, with over 60% occurring once and the leading ten covering around 2.9%. The CDR3 has 16 residues. Germline trimming cut 0 bases from V and 5 bases from J; bases unmatched to any gene: 6. In germline, CDR1 is SGHRS, CDR2 YFSETQ. The chain employs TRBV5-1 and TRBJ2-5, with 11 bases aligning to TRBD2. This receptor was obtained from a middle-aged man in good health and CMV-seropositive. What was sequenced was PBMCs. CDR3 in amino acids: CASSLALAGGGETQYF. The DNA of the CDR3 is TGCGCCAGCAGCTTGGCCCTAGCGGGAGGCGGGGAGACCCAGTACTTC.